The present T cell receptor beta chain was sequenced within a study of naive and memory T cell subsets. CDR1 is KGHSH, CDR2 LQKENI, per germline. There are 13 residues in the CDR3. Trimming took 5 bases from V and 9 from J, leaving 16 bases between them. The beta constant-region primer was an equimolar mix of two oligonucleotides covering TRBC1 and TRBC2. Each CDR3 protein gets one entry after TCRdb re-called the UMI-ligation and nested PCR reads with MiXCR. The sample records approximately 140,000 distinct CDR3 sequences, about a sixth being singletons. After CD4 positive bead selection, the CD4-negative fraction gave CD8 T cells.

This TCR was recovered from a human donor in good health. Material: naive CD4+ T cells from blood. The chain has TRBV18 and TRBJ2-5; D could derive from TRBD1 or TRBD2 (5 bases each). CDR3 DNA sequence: TGTGCCAGCTCAGGGGACGAGTTGGCGGCCCAGTACTTC. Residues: CASSGDELAAQYF.